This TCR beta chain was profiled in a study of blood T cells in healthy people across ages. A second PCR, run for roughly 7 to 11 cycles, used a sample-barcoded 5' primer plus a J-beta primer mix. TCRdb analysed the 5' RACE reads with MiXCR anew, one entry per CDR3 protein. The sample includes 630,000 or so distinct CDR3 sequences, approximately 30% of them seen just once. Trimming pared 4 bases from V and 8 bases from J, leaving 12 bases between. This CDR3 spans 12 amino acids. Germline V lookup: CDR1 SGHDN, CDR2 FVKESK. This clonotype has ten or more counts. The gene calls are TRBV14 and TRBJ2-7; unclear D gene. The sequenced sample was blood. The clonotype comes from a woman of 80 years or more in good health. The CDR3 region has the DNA TGTGCCAGCAGCCTCTCTCGATCGAAGCAGTACTTC. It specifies CASSLSRSKQYF.